Presented here are 10 T cell receptor beta chains from one specimen sequenced in a study of blood T cell repertoires in COVID-19. Only in-frame clones appear in the TCRdb table, and some are missing; sequencing was by immunoSEQ multiplex PCR. The sample yields some 350,000 clones, 89% seen once. The sequencing input was peripheral blood. Receptors originate from a woman aged 30 to 39 with COVID-19, enrolled during active disease.

This chain links TRBV7-9 with TRBJ2-2; D gene ambiguous. Trimming took 2 bases from V and 1 from J, leaving 8 bases between them. The CDR3 length is 15 residues. Germline CDR1 reads SEHNR; CDR2 reads FQNEAQ (reference sequence). The CDR3 is CASSLRGQNTGELFF. DNA for the CDR3: TGTGCCAGCAGCTTACGAGGCCAGAACACCGGGGAGCTGTTTTTT.

The V and J genes are TRBV7-2 and TRBJ2-5, with TRBD2 matching 8 bases. This CDR3 comprises 13 residues. Trimming took 2 bases from V and 5 from J; bases not matched to a gene: 1. Germline CDR1 is SGHTA and CDR2 is FQGNSA. CDR3 sequence: CASSLTSGETQYF. As DNA, the CDR3 is TGTGCCAGCAGCTTAACTAGCGGTGAGACCCAGTACTTC.

This clone appeared once. This chain links TRBV14 with TRBJ2-3, with 9 bases fitting TRBD2. Trimming at V came to 1 base and at J to 3 bases, leaving 11 bases not matched to a gene. The CDR3 runs 18 residues. The V gene's germline CDR1 is SGHDN and CDR2 FVKESK. The CDR3 spells CASSQGRSSGVGTDTQYF. The CDR3 nucleotides are TGTGCCAGCAGCCAAGGCCGCTCTAGCGGGGTGGGGACAGATACGCAGTATTTT.

The CDR3 reads CASSIMIGGKGNQPQHF. The CDR3 DNA reads TGTGCCAGTAGTATAATGATAGGAGGGAAGGGGAATCAGCCCCAGCATTTT. The chain employs TRBV19 and TRBJ1-5; D possibly corresponds to TRBD1 (5 bases). Germline lookup yields CDR1 LNHDA and CDR2 SQIVND (reference sequence). The V and J ends lost 2 bases and 4 bases respectively, with 18 bases between them. The length of the CDR3 is 17 residues.

The chain couples TRBV27 to TRBJ1-5; 7 positions agree with TRBD1. Germline trimming cut 6 bases from V and 3 bases from J; bases unmatched to any gene: 8. The CDR3 contains 15 residues. The germline CDR1 and CDR2 sequences are MNHEY and SMNVEV (reference sequence). The CDR3 bases are TGTGCCAGCAGGGCCGAAGGACAGGCCAATCAGCCCCAGCATTTT. Translated, it gives CASRAEGQANQPQHF.

CDR3 loop: CATSPPGTGHGYTF. The CDR3 DNA reads as TGTGCCACCAGTCCCCCCGGGACAGGACATGGCTACACCTTC. This chain connects TRBV24-1 to TRBJ1-2, with 8 bases lining up with TRBD1. J was trimmed by 6 bases and V by 6 bases; bases with no gene match: 8. The CDR3 length is 14 residues. CDR1 is KGHDR and CDR2 is SFDVKD in the germline V gene.

The gene calls are TRBV14 and TRBJ1-1; D is uncertain. Germline V lookup: CDR1 SGHDN, CDR2 FVKESK. The CDR3 has 13 amino acids. Trimming took off 6 bases at V and 1 base at J, with 9 bases between the two ends. CDR3 sequence: CASSLQQNTEAFF. The CDR3 DNA reads as TGTGCCAGCAGTCTCCAACAGAACACTGAAGCTTTCTTT.

This sequence joins TRBV6-5 and TRBJ1-1, with 8 bases lining up with TRBD1. This CDR3 has 12 amino acids. The J segment lost 6 bases and the V segment lost 6 bases, leaving 3 bases of the junction unmatched. Germline assignment: CDR1 MNHEY and CDR2 SVGAGI. Here the CDR3 DNA reads TGTGCCAGCAGGGGGACAGGCCCTGAAGCTTTCTTT. It codes for CASRGTGPEAFF.

J is TRBJ2-7 and V is TRBV28, with a tentative D call TRBD1 (5 bases). Germline CDR1 MDHEN, CDR2 SYDVKM. CDR3 size: 12 residues. The V end was cut by 6 bases, the J end by 3 bases, with 9 bases between. The CDR3 loop is CASRPQDYEQYF. The CDR3 nucleotides are TGTGCCAGCAGGCCACAGGACTACGAGCAGTACTTC.

This chain connects TRBV6-2 or TRBV6-3 to TRBJ2-7; D gene unclear. Germline V lookup: CDR1 MNHEY, CDR2 SVGEGT. Trimming took off 4 bases at V and 2 bases at J, with 15 bases between the two ends. CDR3 size: 15 residues. In nucleotides, the CDR3 is TGTGCCAGCAGTTCGGGTTTCCCCTGGACCTACGAGCAGTACGTC. This gives the protein CASSSGFPWTYEQYV.